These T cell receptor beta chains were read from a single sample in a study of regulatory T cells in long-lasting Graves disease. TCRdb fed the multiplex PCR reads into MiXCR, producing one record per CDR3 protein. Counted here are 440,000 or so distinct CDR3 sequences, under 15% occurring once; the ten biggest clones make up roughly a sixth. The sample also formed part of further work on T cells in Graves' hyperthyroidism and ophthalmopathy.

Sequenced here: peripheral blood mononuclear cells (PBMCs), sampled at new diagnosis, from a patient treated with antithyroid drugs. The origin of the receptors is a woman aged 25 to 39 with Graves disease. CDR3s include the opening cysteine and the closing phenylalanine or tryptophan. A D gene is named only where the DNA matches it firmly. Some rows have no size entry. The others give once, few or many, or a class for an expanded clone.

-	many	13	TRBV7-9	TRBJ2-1	TGTGCCAGCAGCCTCCCTATCTTGGATGAGCAGTTCTTC	CASSLPILDEQFF
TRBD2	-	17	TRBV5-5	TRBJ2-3	TGTGCCAGCAGCTTCACCCAGTCGGCGGGAGAGACAGATACGCAGTATTTT	CASSFTQSAGETDTQYF
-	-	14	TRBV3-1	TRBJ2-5	TGTGCCAGCAGCCAACCGGACAGTCAAGAGACCCAGTACTTC	CASSQPDSQETQYF
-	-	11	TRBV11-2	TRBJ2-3	TGTGCCAGCAGGTCGGGGTTTACGCAGTATTTT	CASRSGFTQYF
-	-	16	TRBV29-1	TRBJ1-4	TGCAGCGTTGGCCAAACGGGTGGGCGTTCTAATGAAAAACTGTTTTTT	CSVGQTGGRSNEKLFF
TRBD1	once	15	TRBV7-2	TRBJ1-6	TGTGCCAGCAGCATCCTGGACAGGAATAATTCACCCCTCCACTTT	CASSILDRNNSPLHF
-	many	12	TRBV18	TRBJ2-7	TGTGCCAGCTCACCACGGCGAGACGAGCAGTACTTC	CASSPRRDEQYF
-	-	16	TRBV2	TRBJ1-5	TGTGCCAGCAGTGGTGTGGTCAGAATGGGAAATCAGCCCCAGCATTTT	CASSGVVRMGNQPQHF
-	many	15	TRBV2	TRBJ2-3	TGTGCCAGGGAAGGGGACGGGATTAGCACAGATACGCAGTATTTT	CAREGDGISTDTQYF
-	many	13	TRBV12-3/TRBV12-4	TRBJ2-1	TGTGCCAGCAGTCTGACTAGTACCAATGAGCAGTTCTTC	CASSLTSTNEQFF
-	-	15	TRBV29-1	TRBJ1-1	TGCAGCGTTGGGGCCATTACACCACTGAACACTGAAGCTTTCTTT	CSVGAITPLNTEAFF
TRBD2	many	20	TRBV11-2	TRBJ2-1	TGTGCCAGCAGCTTAGATCTTTCCAGACTAGCGGGGAGCTCCTACAATGAGCAGTTCTTC	CASSLDLSRLAGSSYNEQFF
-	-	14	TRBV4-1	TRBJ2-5	TGCGCCAGCAGCCAGAGACTTGGCGGGGAGACCCAGTACTTC	CASSQRLGGETQYF
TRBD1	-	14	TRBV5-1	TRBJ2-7	TGCGCCAGCAGCCCGGGACAGGGAATAAGGGAGCAGTACTTC	CASSPGQGIREQYF
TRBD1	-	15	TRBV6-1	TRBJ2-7	TGTGCCAGCAGAGGGAACAGGGGGCTACGAAACGAGCAGTACTTC	CASRGNRGLRNEQYF
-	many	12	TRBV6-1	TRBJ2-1	TGTGCCAGCAGTGAACTATACAATGAGCAGTTCTTC	CASSELYNEQFF
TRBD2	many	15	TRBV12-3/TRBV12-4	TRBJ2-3	TGTGCCAGCAGTTTGGCGGGAGAGATCACAGATACGCAGTATTTT	CASSLAGEITDTQYF
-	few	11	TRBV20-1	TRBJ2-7	TGCAGTGCCAGGGTTTTTTCCGAGCAGTACTTC	CSARVFSEQYF
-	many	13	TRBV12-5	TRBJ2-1	TGTGCTAGTGCGCGGGCCAACTACAATGAGCAGTTCTTC	CASARANYNEQFF
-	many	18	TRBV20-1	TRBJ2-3	TGCAGTGCTAGCGGCCCCGCCGGCCAGGACACTTACACAGATACGCAGTATTTT	CSASGPAGQDTYTDTQYF
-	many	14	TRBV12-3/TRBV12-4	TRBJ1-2	TGTGCCAGCAGGGGGCCCAGAGCTAACTATGGCTACACCTTC	CASRGPRANYGYTF
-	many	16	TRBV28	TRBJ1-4	TGTGCCAGCGGCGCCCCCGGCGGTAACCGGGGTGAAAAACTGTTTTTT	CASGAPGGNRGEKLFF
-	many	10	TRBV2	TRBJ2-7	TGTGCCAGCAGTGATTTTACACAGTACTTC	CASSDFTQYF
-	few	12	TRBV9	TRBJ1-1	TGTGCCAGCAGCCTCCCGAACACTGAAGCTTTCTTT	CASSLPNTEAFF
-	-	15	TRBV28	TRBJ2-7	TGTGCCAGCAGCCCAGACACCTTCAAAGTATACGAGCAGTACTTC	CASSPDTFKVYEQYF
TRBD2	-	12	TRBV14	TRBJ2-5	TGTGCCAGCAGAGCGGGAGGAGAGACCCAGTACTTC	CASRAGGETQYF
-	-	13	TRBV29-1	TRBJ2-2	TGCAGCGTAGCTAGCGACTGGCCCGGGGAGCTGTTTTTT	CSVASDWPGELFF
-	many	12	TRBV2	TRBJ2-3	TGTGCCAGCAGCAAGGACAGCGATACGCAGTATTTT	CASSKDSDTQYF
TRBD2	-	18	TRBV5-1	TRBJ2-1	TGCGCCAGCAGCGCTCTAGGGGCGGGAGGGCCCCTCGGGAATGAGCAGTTCTTC	CASSALGAGGPLGNEQFF
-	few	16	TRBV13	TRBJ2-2	TGTGCCAGCAGCTTTCCGGGGGAGCTCGTCACCGGGGAGCTGTTTTTT	CASSFPGELVTGELFF
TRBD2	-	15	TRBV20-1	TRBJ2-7	TGCAGTGCTCGGACTAGCGGGAGCCCTTCCTACGAGCAGTACTTC	CSARTSGSPSYEQYF
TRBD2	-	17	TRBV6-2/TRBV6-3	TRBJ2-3	TGTGCCAGCAGTTCAGGGACTAGCGGGAGGAGCACAGATACGCAGTATTTT	CASSSGTSGRSTDTQYF
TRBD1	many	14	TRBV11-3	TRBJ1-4	TGTGCCAGCAGCCACCGGGACAGGGAAGAAAAACTGTTTTTT	CASSHRDREEKLFF
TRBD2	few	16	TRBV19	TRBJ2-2	TGTGCCAGTAGAAGTAGCGGGAGGTCAAACACCGGGGAGCTGTTTTTT	CASRSSGRSNTGELFF
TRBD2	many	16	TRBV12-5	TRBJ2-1	TGTGCTAGTGGTTTGGTGGGGACTAGCGGGGGCAATGAGCAGTTCTTC	CASGLVGTSGGNEQFF
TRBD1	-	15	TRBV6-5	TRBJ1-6	TGTGCCAGCAGTTATCGACAGGGTGAGGAATCACCCCTCCACTTT	CASSYRQGEESPLHF
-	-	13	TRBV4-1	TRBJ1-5	TGCGCCAGCAGCCAAGTCTCAAGTCAGCCCCAGCATTTT	CASSQVSSQPQHF
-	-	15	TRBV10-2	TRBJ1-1	TGCGCCAGCAGTGATGTAGGGGGGTTAAACACTGAAGCTTTCTTT	CASSDVGGLNTEAFF
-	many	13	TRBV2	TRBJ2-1	TGTGCCAGCAACCTAGGTTCCCACAATGAGCAGTTCTTC	CASNLGSHNEQFF
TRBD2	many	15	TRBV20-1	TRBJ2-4	TGCAGTGCCCGTACTAGCGGGATAGCCAAAAACATTCAGTACTTC	CSARTSGIAKNIQYF
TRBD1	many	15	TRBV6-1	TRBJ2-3	TGTGCCAGCAGACCATCGACAGGGTGGACAGATACGCAGTATTTT	CASRPSTGWTDTQYF
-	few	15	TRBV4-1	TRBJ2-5	TGCGCCAGCACCTCGGACGGCTCGGCGGGAGAGACCCAGTACTTC	CASTSDGSAGETQYF
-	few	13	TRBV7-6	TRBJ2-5	TGTGCCAGCAGTGCTAGCGACCAAGAGACCCAGTACTTC	CASSASDQETQYF
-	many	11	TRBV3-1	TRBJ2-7	TGTGCCAGCAGCCAGCAACTCGAGCAGTACTTC	CASSQQLEQYF
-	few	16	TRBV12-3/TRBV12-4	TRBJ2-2	TGTGCCAGCAGCCCTCAGGACAGCGGAGTGGGCGGGGAGCTGTTTTTT	CASSPQDSGVGGELFF
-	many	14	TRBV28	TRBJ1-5	TGTGCCAGCAGTCCAAGGGGACCGGGTCAGCCCCAGCATTTT	CASSPRGPGQPQHF
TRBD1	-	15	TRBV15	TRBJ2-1	TGTGCCACCAGCAGACACAGGGGCGGCTACAATGAGCAGTTCTTC	CATSRHRGGYNEQFF
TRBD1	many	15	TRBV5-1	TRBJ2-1	TGCGCCAGCAGCTTCGGGGACAGGGGCTACAATGGGCAGTTCTTC	CASSFGDRGYNGQFF